These T cell receptor beta chains were read from a single sample in a study of shared clonotypes between healthy human individuals. The data were produced by immunoSEQ multiplex PCR, yet TCRdb's version contains in-frame clones alone and is incomplete. This table has around 2,000,000 clones, 85% to 95% appearing once. The specimen sequenced was naive CD8+ T cells sorted from blood. Receptors originate from a man between 18 and 35 years old in good health. Each CDR3 is given with its conserved first and last residue. D genes are given only for firm matches. A row's size may be missing; if present it is once, few, many or a size class.

clone_size,j_call,v_call,d_call,cdr3_aa,cdr3_nt
once,TRBJ2-7,TRBV5-5,-,CASSQEGGGSYEQYF,TGTGCCAGCAGCCAGGAGGGGGGTGGCTCCTACGAGCAGTACTTC
-,TRBJ2-7,TRBV2,-,CASSEASGPTYEQYF,TGTGCCAGCAGTGAAGCTTCAGGGCCCACCTACGAGCAGTACTTC
-,TRBJ1-3,TRBV25-1,-,CASTEPGSGGNTIYF,TGTGCCAGCACCGAGCCCGGGTCCGGAGGAAACACCATATATTTT
-,TRBJ2-1,TRBV11-2,TRBD2,CASSSSGSGIYEQFF,TGTGCCAGCAGCTCTTCGGGTAGCGGGATATATGAGCAGTTCTTC
once,TRBJ2-7,TRBV18,TRBD1,CASSAGPGGWDEQYF,TGTGCCAGCTCAGCTGGGCCAGGGGGCTGGGACGAGCAGTACTTC
-,TRBJ2-1,TRBV7-9,TRBD2,CASSLGLAGGPGDEQFF,TGTGCCAGCAGCTTAGGCCTAGCGGGGGGGCCTGGCGATGAGCAGTTCTTC
-,TRBJ1-5,TRBV30,TRBD1,CAWSSGTGGLEGQPQHF,TGTGCCTGGAGCTCCGGGACAGGGGGCCTAGAGGGCCAGCCCCAGCATTTT
-,TRBJ1-5,TRBV28,TRBD1,CASSLSGQGSPQPQHF,TGTGCCAGCAGTTTGTCTGGACAGGGAAGTCCCCAGCCCCAGCATTTT
once,TRBJ2-5,TRBV29-1,TRBD1,CSVEDWGQGIQETQYF,TGCAGCGTTGAAGATTGGGGACAGGGGATTCAAGAGACCCAGTACTTC
-,TRBJ1-5,TRBV7-9,TRBD1,CASSITGGLIDSNQPQHF,TGTGCCAGCAGCATCACAGGGGGCCTCATTGATAGCAATCAGCCCCAGCATTTT
-,TRBJ2-2,TRBV5-6,-,CASSLLEGLNTGELFF,TGTGCCAGCAGCTTATTAGAGGGTCTGAACACCGGGGAGCTGTTTTTT
-,TRBJ2-7,TRBV27,-,CASSIGKFYEQYF,TGTGCCAGCAGCATTGGGAAGTTCTACGAGCAGTACTTC
-,TRBJ1-5,TRBV27,TRBD1,CASSLWAGGESQHF,TGTGCCAGCAGTTTATGGGCAGGGGGCGAGTCCCAGCATTTT
-,TRBJ2-5,TRBV13,TRBD2,CASSGMSGRKTQYF,TGTGCCAGCAGCGGTATGAGCGGGAGAAAGACCCAGTACTTC
-,TRBJ2-1,TRBV7-9,-,CASSPSERPSGEQFF,TGTGCCAGCAGCCCTAGCGAGAGACCGAGCGGTGAGCAGTTCTTC
-,TRBJ1-1,TRBV7-6,-,CASSLGAGGNTEAFF,TGTGCCAGCAGCTTAGGGGCAGGAGGCAACACTGAAGCTTTCTTT
-,TRBJ1-1,TRBV28,-,CASSSPFLTVYNGATEAFF,TGTGCCAGCAGTTCTCCCTTCTTAACTGTATACAACGGGGCCACTGAAGCTTTCTTT
-,TRBJ2-1,TRBV6-6,-,CASSYSSLGEQFF,TGTGCCAGCAGTTACTCTAGTCTTGGCGAGCAGTTCTTC
-,TRBJ2-1,TRBV18,TRBD2,CASSGRDSYNEQFF,TGTGCCAGCTCCGGGAGGGACTCCTACAATGAGCAGTTCTTC
-,TRBJ2-7,TRBV5-1,TRBD1,CASSLPLGTGIITYEQYF,TGCGCCAGCAGCTTGCCCCTTGGGACAGGGATAATAACCTACGAGCAGTACTTC
-,TRBJ2-7,TRBV27,TRBD1,CASSPGQHYEQYF,TGTGCCAGCAGTCCGGGACAGCACTACGAGCAGTACTTC
-,TRBJ2-7,TRBV5-1,-,CVSSGWAGDNEQYF,TGCGTCAGCAGCGGGTGGGCAGGGGACAACGAGCAGTACTTC
-,TRBJ2-7,TRBV4-1,-,CASSQDPRGAIYEQYF,TGCGCCAGCAGCCAAGACCCAAGGGGGGCCATCTACGAGCAGTACTTC
once,TRBJ2-7,TRBV4-3,TRBD1,CASSQVAGGPYEQYF,TGCGCCAGCAGCCAAGTGGCAGGGGGCCCCTACGAGCAGTACTTC
-,TRBJ2-7,TRBV28,-,CASSLGVGETDAHYEQYF,TGTGCCAGCAGTTTAGGGGTCGGGGAAACCGATGCCCACTACGAGCAGTACTTC
-,TRBJ2-1,TRBV6-1,-,CASSAYDNEQFF,TGTGCCAGCAGTGCCTACGACAATGAGCAGTTCTTC
-,TRBJ1-2,TRBV6-1,-,CASRPREVFYGYTF,TGTGCCAGCAGACCTAGGGAAGTGTTCTATGGCTACACCTTC
-,TRBJ1-1,TRBV27,-,CASSMTEHTEAFF,TGTGCCAGCAGTATGACCGAACACACTGAAGCTTTCTTT
once,TRBJ2-1,TRBV7-6,-,CASSQGFNEQFF,TGTGCCAGCAGTCAGGGTTTCAATGAGCAGTTCTTC
once,TRBJ2-3,TRBV2,-,CASRVGYTDTQYF,TGTGCCAGTAGGGTCGGCTACACAGATACGCAGTATTTT
-,TRBJ2-1,TRBV21-1,-,CASSKDGGLRAVDNEQFF,TGTGCCAGCAGCAAAGACGGGGGCTTGAGGGCCGTCGACAATGAGCAGTTCTTC
few,TRBJ2-7,TRBV29-1,-,CSARGGSAHYEQYF,TGCAGCGCCCGAGGGGGTAGCGCCCACTACGAGCAGTACTTC
-,TRBJ2-7,TRBV6-5,-,CASARGQGGYEQYF,TGTGCCAGCGCCCGGGGGCAGGGGGGTTACGAGCAGTACTTC
-,TRBJ1-6,TRBV19,-,CASFELPGRDIMSAGSPLHF,TGTGCCAGTTTCGAACTCCCGGGACGGGATATTATGAGCGCCGGGTCACCCCTCCACTTT
-,TRBJ2-7,TRBV5-4,-,CASSKDTDEQYF,TGTGCCAGCAGTAAGGACACGGACGAGCAGTACTTC
once,TRBJ1-5,TRBV19,-,CAGRQGNQPQHF,TGTGCCGGGCGACAAGGCAATCAGCCCCAGCATTTT